The entry that follows covers one TCR beta chain sequence. Its antigen is not known. The sample comes from a study of long-term antiretroviral therapy in people with HIV. Study results and limitations: Repertoire composition at all time points was dominated by clones that had expanded before ART. HIV repertoire CDR3 lengths ranged less widely than those of controls. It was not possible to obtain data on ART adherence, viral resistance or therapy changes. Specimen acquisition occurred between about 2004 and 2018, potentially under older ART regimens.

Sequencing relied on immunoSEQ assay v3.0, run at survey level. TCRdb's table, derived via immunoSEQ multiplex PCR, lists solely in-frame clones and lacks some. The table shows tens of thousands of clones, with over 80% occurring only once. Losses at the gene ends were 3 bases for V and 8 bases for J; bases not matched to a gene: 16. This CDR3 comprises 17 residues. CDR1 and CDR2 from the germline V gene are LNHDA and SQIVND (reference sequence). This clonotype was obtained from a man aged 25-40 years with HIV. Sample: unsorted PBMCs, taken almost 2.9 years after starting antiretroviral therapy. This chain uses TRBV19 with TRBJ2-3; 8 bases are shared with TRBD2. The CDR3 DNA reads TGTGCCAGTAGTATCGCCCTGACTAGCGCTGCGAACAGTACGCAGTATTTT. It specifies CASSIALTSAANSTQYF.